The T cell receptor (beta chain) described here comes from a study of post-analysis software for immune sequencing data. Whole-study results and caveats: Versus controls, multiple sclerosis patients showed significantly lower diversity (normalized Chao1). The F measure placed samples prepared in the same batch into strongly shared clusters. Roughly five TRBV segments were more frequent in patients than controls; TRBV5-6, TRBV5-1 and TRBV20-1 belonged to this group.

Tagging with unique molecular identifiers was a feature of the TCR beta cDNA libraries. TCRdb passed the PCR reads through MiXCR, listing each CDR3 protein once. The sample has 750,000 to 950,000 distinct CDR3 sequences; roughly half are singletons. In germline, CDR1 is SGHRS, CDR2 YFSETQ. V was pared by 3 bases and J by 7 bases, with 9 bases of the junction left unmatched. There are 15 residues in the CDR3. Concerning this clonotype itself: Its antigen is as yet unknown.

This clonotype was obtained from a girl aged 10 to 17 with multiple sclerosis. The V and J genes are TRBV5-1 and TRBJ2-4, with TRBD2 matching over 8 bases. Source material: blood. The DNA of the CDR3 is TGCGCCAGCAGCTCCGGGCGGGGGGCGCTTAACATTCAGTACTTC. Residues: CASSSGRGALNIQYF.